This T cell receptor (beta chain) was recovered during a study of CD8 T cells in ankylosing spondylitis. General observations from the study: Significantly higher representation of disease-linked clones was reported for matched ankylosing spondylitis synovial fluid.

This clonotype was seen at least ten times. Its specificity is unknown. Scientists made TCR beta libraries using quantitative 5'-RACE with molecular barcodes. TCRdb recomputed calls from the 5' RACE reads with MiXCR, one row per CDR3 protein. The table records about 240,000 distinct CDR3 sequences, around 7.8% of them present only once. The germline V gene has CDR1 DFQATT and CDR2 SNEGSKA (reference sequence). The CDR3 sequence is 14 residues long. With 2 bases removed from V and 3 bases from J, the gap between germline ends came to 13 bases. This TCR came from a male donor with ankylosing spondylitis or in good health (not recorded which). V usage is TRBV20-1 and J usage is TRBJ2-5; D is perhaps TRBD2 (5 bases). The sample taken for sequencing was blood, either unsorted or a sorted T cell fraction (not recorded which). CDR3 sequence: CSARSWVGKETQYF. CDR3 bases: TGCAGTGCTAGATCCTGGGTCGGGAAAGAGACCCAGTACTTC.